Presented here are 10 T cell receptor beta chains from one specimen sequenced in a study of blood T cell repertoires in COVID-19. TCRdb's table, derived via immunoSEQ multiplex PCR, lists solely in-frame clones and lacks some. The sample contains about 170,000 clones, around 82% of which appear only once. Input material: peripheral blood. All receptors derive from an older woman who had recovered from COVID-19.

This rearrangement joins TRBV7-9 to TRBJ2-7; no clear D gene. Germline CDR1 SEHNR, CDR2 FQNEAQ (reference sequence). This CDR3 has 14 amino acids. Trimming stripped 5 bases from V and 5 bases from J, with 16 bases between. This chain's CDR3 is CASSPGGQANEQYF. CDR3 nucleotide sequence: TGTGCCAGCAGCCCCGGTGGGCAGGCCAACGAGCAGTACTTC.

The chain links TRBV5-6 to TRBJ2-7; the D gene is possibly TRBD1 (5 bases). Per the germline V gene, CDR1 is SGHDT and CDR2 is YYEEEE. V was cut by 2 bases and J by 5 bases, with 11 bases left in between. This CDR3 region has 13 residues. This CDR3 reads CASSFDPRDEQYF. In DNA, the CDR3 is TGTGCCAGCAGCTTCGATCCCAGGGACGAGCAGTACTTC.

This chain connects TRBV24-1 to TRBJ2-1; tentative D call: TRBD2 (6 bases). The CDR3 contains 16 residues. Germline V gives CDR1 KGHDR, CDR2 SFDVKD. The V end lost 4 bases, the J end lost 2 bases, and 14 bases lay between the germline ends. DNA of the CDR3: TGTGCCACCAGTGACCCCCGGGGCGGGACCTACAATGAGCAGTTCTTC. This sequence encodes CATSDPRGGTYNEQFF.

The gene calls are TRBV28 and TRBJ2-2, with a possible D match to TRBD2 (5 bases). CDR1 and CDR2 from the germline V gene are MDHEN and SYDVKM. V dropped 8 bases and J dropped 6 bases, with 10 bases sitting between them. The CDR3 length is 12 residues. CDR3 coding DNA: TGTGCCAGCGGAATCGGGGCCGGGGAGCTGTTTTTT. This gives the protein CASGIGAGELFF.

V is TRBV9 and J is TRBJ1-1; TRBD1 is a possible D gene (5 bases). With 0 bases removed from V and 4 bases from J, the gap between germline ends came to 13 bases. Germline CDR1 is SGDLS and CDR2 is YYNGEE. This CDR3 region has 15 residues. CDR3 nucleotide sequence: TGTGCCAGCAGCGTAGCGTGGGGCAGGGCCACTGAAGCTTTCTTT. This sequence encodes CASSVAWGRATEAFF.

The V call is TRBV14, the J call TRBJ2-1; TRBD1 matches at 8 bases. Per the germline V gene, CDR1 is SGHDN and CDR2 is FVKESK. Unmatched junction bases numbered 23, after V lost 0 bases and J lost 4 bases. There are 22 residues in the CDR3. This chain's CDR3 is CASSQDEEDRARFRGRYNEQFF. CDR3 nucleotide sequence: TGTGCCAGCAGCCAAGACGAAGAGGACAGGGCCCGCTTCCGTGGCCGTTACAATGAGCAGTTCTTC. The full variable domain, rest sourced from reference TRBV14 and TRBJ2-1, is EAGVTQFPSHSVIEKGQTVTLRCDPISGHDNLYWYRRVMGKEIKFLLHFVKESKQDESGMPNNRFLAERTGGTYSTLKVQPAELEDSGVYFCASSQDEEDRARFRGRYNEQFFGPGTRLTVL.

This rearrangement joins TRBV7-9 to TRBJ2-2, with D perhaps matching TRBD1 (6 bases). Germline V gene sequence: CDR1 SEHNR, CDR2 FQNEAQ (reference sequence). V gave up 5 bases and J gave up 3 bases, with 13 bases separating them. This CDR3 is 15 amino acids long. In DNA form, the CDR3 reads TGTGCCAGCAGCCCCCTCCAGGGGCACACCGGGGAGCTGTTTTTT. It codes for CASSPLQGHTGELFF.

The chain carries TRBV28 and TRBJ2-1; 13 bases map to TRBD2. The germline V gene encodes CDR1 MDHEN and CDR2 SYDVKM. V lost 2 bases, J lost 8 bases, and 3 bases stayed unmatched. The CDR3 loop spans 15 amino acids. CDR3 coding DNA: TGTGCCAGCAGTTTACGGACTAGCGGGAGCGATGAGCAGTTCTTC. Protein: CASSLRTSGSDEQFF. Combining the CDR3 with reference TRBV28 and TRBJ2-1 gives the whole variable domain DVKVTQSSRYLVKRTGEKVFLECVQDMDHENMFWYRQDPGLGLRLIYFSYDVKMKEKGDIPEGYSVSREKKERFSLILESASTNQTSMYLCASSLRTSGSDEQFFGPGTRLTVL.

The chain joins TRBV6-5 to TRBJ2-5; TRBD1 is a possible D gene (5 bases). CDR3 length: 13 residues. Trimming shortened V by 6 bases and J by 5 bases, and 13 bases separated the two germline ends. From germline, CDR1 is MNHEY and CDR2 SVGAGI. The DNA for the CDR3 is TGTGCCAGCAGGCCCCAGGGAATTGAGACCCAGTACTTC. Amino acids: CASRPQGIETQYF.

This sequence joins TRBV7-2 and TRBJ1-6; unclear D gene. The CDR3 has 18 residues. The germline CDR1 and CDR2 sequences are SGHTA and FQGNSA. V lost 5 bases and J lost 5, with 22 bases in between. CDR3 sequence (DNA): TGTGCCAGCAGCCCCAACCCCTCCGCGGGCAGTCATAATTCACCCCTCCACTTT. Protein product: CASSPNPSAGSHNSPLHF.